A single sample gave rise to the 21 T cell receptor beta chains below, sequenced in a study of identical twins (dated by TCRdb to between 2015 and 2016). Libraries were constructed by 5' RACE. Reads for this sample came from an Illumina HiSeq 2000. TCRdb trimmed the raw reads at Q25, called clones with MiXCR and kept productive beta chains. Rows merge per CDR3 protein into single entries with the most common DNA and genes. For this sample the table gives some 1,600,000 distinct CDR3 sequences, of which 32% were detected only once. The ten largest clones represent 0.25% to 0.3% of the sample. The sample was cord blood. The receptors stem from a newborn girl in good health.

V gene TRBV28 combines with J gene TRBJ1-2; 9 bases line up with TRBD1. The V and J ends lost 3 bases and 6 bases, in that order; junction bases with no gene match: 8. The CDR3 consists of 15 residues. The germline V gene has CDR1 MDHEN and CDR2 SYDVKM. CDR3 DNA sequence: TGTGCCAGCAGTTTGGCCCCACAGGGGGCAGATGGCTACACCTTC. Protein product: CASSLAPQGADGYTF.

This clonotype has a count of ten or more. The CDR3 region is CSARVHRFAGLNEQFF. The CDR3 bases are TGCAGTGCTAGAGTCCACCGTTTTGCGGGGCTAAATGAGCAGTTCTTC. The chain is built from TRBV20-1 and TRBJ2-1; the D gene is possibly TRBD2 (6 bases). The CDR3 runs to 16 residues. Trimming took off 1 base at V and 7 bases at J, with 20 bases between the two ends. Germline CDR1 reads DFQATT; CDR2 reads SNEGSKA (reference sequence).

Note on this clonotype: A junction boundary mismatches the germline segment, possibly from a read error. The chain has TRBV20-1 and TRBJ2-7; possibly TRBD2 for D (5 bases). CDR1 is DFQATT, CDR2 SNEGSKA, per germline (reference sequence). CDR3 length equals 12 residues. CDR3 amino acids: CSASVGGYDQYF. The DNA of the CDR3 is TGCAGTGCTAGTGTAGGAGGCTACGATCAGTACTTC.

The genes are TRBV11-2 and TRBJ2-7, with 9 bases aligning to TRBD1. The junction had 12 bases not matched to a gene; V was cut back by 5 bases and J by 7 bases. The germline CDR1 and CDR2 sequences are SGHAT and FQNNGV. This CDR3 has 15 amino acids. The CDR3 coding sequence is TGTGCCAGCAGCCCCAATAGGGGACAGGGCAATGAGCAGTACTTC. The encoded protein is CASSPNRGQGNEQYF.

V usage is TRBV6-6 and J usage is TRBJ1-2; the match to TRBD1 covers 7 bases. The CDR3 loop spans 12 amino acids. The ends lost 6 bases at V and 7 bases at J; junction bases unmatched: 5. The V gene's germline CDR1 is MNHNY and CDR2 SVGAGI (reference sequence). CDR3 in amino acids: CASSRTGCGYTF. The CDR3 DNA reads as TGTGCCAGCAGCCGGACAGGATGTGGCTACACCTTC.

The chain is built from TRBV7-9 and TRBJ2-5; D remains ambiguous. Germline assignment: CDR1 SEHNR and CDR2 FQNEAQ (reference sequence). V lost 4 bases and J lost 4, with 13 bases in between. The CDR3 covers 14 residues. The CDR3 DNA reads TGTGCCAGCAGCTCCACCCGTGGTACAGAGACCCAGTACTTC. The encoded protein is CASSSTRGTETQYF.

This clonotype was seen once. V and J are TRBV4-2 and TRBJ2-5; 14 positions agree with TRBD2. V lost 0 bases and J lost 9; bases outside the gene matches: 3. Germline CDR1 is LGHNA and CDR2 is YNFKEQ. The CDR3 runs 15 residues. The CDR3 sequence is CASSQDKGLAGAQYF. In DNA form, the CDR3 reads TGTGCCAGCAGCCAAGATAAGGGACTAGCGGGGGCCCAGTACTTC.

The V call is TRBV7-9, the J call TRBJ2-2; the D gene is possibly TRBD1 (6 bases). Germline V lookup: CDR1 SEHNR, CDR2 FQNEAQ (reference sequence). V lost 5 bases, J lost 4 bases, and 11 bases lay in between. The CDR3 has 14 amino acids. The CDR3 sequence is CASSARQATGELFF. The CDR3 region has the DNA TGTGCCAGCAGCGCACGACAGGCCACCGGGGAGCTGTTTTTT.

CDR3 loop: CASRLTSLANTGELFF. CDR3 nucleotide sequence: TGTGCCAGCAGACTAACAAGTTTAGCGAACACCGGGGAGCTGTTTTTT. The chain is built from TRBV12-3 or TRBV12-4 and TRBJ2-2; D call uncertain. CDR3 length: 16 residues. V lost 6 bases, J lost 0 bases, and 14 bases lay in between.

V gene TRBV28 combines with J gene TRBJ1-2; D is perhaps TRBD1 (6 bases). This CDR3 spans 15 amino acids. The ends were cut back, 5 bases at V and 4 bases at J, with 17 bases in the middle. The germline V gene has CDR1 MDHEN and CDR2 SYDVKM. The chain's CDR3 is CASSLQGLQLYGYTF. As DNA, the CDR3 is TGTGCCAGCAGTCTACAGGGTCTCCAACTCTATGGCTACACCTTC.

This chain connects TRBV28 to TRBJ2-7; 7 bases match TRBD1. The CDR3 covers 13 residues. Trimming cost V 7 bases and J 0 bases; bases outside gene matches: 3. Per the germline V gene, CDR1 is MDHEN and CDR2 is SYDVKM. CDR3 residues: CASISGGSYEQYF. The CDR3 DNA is TGTGCCAGCATCTCAGGGGGCTCCTACGAGCAGTACTTC.

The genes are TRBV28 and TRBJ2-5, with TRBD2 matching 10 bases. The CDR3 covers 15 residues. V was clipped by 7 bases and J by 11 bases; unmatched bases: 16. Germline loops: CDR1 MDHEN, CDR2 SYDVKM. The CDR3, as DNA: TGTGCCAGCATCCCGAGGACTAGCGGTTACAATGAGCAGTACTTC. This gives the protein CASIPRTSGYNEQYF.

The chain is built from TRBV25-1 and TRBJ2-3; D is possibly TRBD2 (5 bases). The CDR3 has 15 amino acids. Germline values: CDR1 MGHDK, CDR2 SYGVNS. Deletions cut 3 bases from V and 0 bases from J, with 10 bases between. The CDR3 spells CASSDIAPSTDTQYF. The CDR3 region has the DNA TGTGCCAGCAGTGACATAGCGCCTAGCACAGATACGCAGTATTTT.

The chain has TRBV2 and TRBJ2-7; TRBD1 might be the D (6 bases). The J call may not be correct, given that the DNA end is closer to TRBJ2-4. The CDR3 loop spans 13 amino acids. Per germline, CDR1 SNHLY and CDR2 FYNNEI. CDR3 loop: CASSEGTLNIQYF. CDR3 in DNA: TGTGCCAGCAGTGAGGGGACACTTAACATTCAGTACTTC.

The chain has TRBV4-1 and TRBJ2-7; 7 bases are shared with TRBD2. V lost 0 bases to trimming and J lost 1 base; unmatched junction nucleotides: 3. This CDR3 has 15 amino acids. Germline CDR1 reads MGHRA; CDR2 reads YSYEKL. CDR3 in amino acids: CASSQDDGGSYEQYF. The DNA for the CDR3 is TGCGCCAGCAGCCAAGACGACGGGGGGTCCTACGAGCAGTACTTC.

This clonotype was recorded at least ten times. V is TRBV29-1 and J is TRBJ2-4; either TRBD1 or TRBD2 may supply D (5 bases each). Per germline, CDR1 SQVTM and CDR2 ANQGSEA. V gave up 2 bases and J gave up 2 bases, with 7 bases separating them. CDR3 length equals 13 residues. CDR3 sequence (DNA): TGCAGCGTTGAATCGGGACCCAAAAACATTCAGTACTTC. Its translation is CSVESGPKNIQYF.

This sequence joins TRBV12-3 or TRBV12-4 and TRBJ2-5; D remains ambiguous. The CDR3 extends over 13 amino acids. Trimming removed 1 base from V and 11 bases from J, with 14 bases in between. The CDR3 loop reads CASSLEGYGEQYF. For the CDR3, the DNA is TGTGCCAGCAGTTTAGAAGGTTACGGTGAGCAGTACTTC.

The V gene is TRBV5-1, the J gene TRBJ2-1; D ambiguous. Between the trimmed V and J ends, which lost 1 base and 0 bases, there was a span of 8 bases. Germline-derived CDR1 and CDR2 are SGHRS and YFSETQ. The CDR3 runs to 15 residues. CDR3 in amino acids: CASSLSEPSYNEQFF. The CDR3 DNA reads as TGCGCCAGCAGCTTGAGCGAGCCCTCCTACAATGAGCAGTTCTTC.

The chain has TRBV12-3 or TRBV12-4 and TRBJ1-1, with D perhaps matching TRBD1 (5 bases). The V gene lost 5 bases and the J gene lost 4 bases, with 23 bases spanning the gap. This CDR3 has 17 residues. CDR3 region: CASSARQLERRGTEAFF. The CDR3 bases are TGTGCCAGCAGTGCGAGACAGTTGGAACGTCGGGGCACTGAAGCTTTCTTT.

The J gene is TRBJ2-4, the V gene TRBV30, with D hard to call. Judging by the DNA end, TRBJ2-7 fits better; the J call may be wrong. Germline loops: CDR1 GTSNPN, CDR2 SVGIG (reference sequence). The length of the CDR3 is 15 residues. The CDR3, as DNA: TGTGCCTGCGCCCCTGCCCAGGTTCTTACCTACGAGCAGTACTTC. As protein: CACAPAQVLTYEQYF.

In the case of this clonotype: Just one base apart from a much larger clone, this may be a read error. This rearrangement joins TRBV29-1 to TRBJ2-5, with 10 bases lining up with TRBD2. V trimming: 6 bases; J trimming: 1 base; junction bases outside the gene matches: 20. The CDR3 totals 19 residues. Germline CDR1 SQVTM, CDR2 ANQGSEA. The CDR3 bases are TGCAGCGTATCTAAAGTAAGGCTAGCGGGAGATTGCCTCCAAGAGACCCAGTACTTC. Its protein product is CSVSKVRLAGDCLQETQYF.